The rows below give T cell receptor beta chains drawn from one sample of a study of T-cell reconstitution after alpha-beta-depleted transplantation in children. TCRdb reanalysed the PCR reads using MiXCR and keeps one entry per CDR3 protein. The table lists 450,000 to 500,000 distinct CDR3 sequences, about an eighth of them singletons. The specimen was PBMCs from the stem cell graft donor, collected from the stem cell graft. The source of these receptors is a human donor who donated a stem cell graft to a child with combined immunodeficiency. Each CDR3 is given with its conserved first and last residue. A D gene is named only where the DNA matches it firmly. Clone size, where shown, is once, few, many, or a class for clones that have expanded.

CDR3 length	clone size	V gene	D gene	J gene	CDR3 protein	CDR3 DNA
14	-	TRBV20-1	-	TRBJ2-7	CSARGGDTTYEQYF	TGCAGTGCTAGAGGAGGGGATACTACCTACGAGCAGTACTTC
14	many	TRBV6-2/TRBV6-3	-	TRBJ2-3	CASSSGLPSDTQYF	TGTGCCAGCAGTTCGGGACTTCCCAGCGATACGCAGTATTTT
16	-	TRBV12-3/TRBV12-4	-	TRBJ1-5	CASSSFAHPVNQPQHF	TGTGCCAGCAGTTCGTTTGCCCACCCCGTCAATCAGCCCCAGCATTTT
16	-	TRBV12-3/TRBV12-4	TRBD1	TRBJ2-3	CASSVLGTGTVDTQYF	TGTGCCAGCAGTGTACTAGGGACAGGGACGGTCGATACGCAGTATTTT
16	-	TRBV14	-	TRBJ2-5	CASSRAFRERGETQYF	TGTGCCAGCAGCCGAGCTTTCCGGGAGAGAGGGGAGACCCAGTACTTC
12	few	TRBV12-3/TRBV12-4	-	TRBJ2-1	CASSLVANEQFF	TGTGCCAGCAGTTTAGTTGCCAATGAGCAGTTCTTC
15	-	TRBV7-9	TRBD2	TRBJ2-3	CASSRGGANTDTQYF	TGTGCCAGCAGCCGCGGGGGGGCCAACACAGATACGCAGTATTTT
15	few	TRBV28	TRBD1	TRBJ1-6	CASSPVGQGNSPLHF	TGTGCCAGCAGCCCTGTGGGACAGGGTAATTCACCCCTCCACTTT
15	many	TRBV9	TRBD2	TRBJ2-1	CASSPSGTSYNEQFF	TGTGCCAGCAGCCCGAGCGGGACCTCCTACAATGAGCAGTTCTTC
15	-	TRBV12-3/TRBV12-4	-	TRBJ1-1	CASSRPYQGFGEAFF	TGTGCCAGCAGCCGACCCTATCAGGGGTTCGGTGAAGCTTTCTTT
13	many	TRBV12-3/TRBV12-4	-	TRBJ2-5	CASSPGTLETQYF	TGTGCCAGCAGCCCCGGGACGCTAGAGACCCAGTACTTC
16	-	TRBV24-1	TRBD2	TRBJ2-1	CATSEDGTSGHNEQFF	TGTGCCACCAGTGAGGACGGGACTAGCGGACACAATGAGCAGTTCTTC
17	-	TRBV7-9	-	TRBJ2-5	CASNPARPGTLQETQYF	TGTGCCAGCAACCCAGCCCGCCCCGGGACATTACAAGAGACCCAGTACTTC
15	few	TRBV6-5	TRBD2	TRBJ2-7	CASSSRVSGVYEQYF	TGTGCCAGCAGTTCCCGGGTTAGCGGGGTCTACGAGCAGTACTTC
16	-	TRBV20-1	-	TRBJ2-5	CSARDSARTHQETQYF	TGCAGTGCTAGAGATTCGGCCCGGACTCACCAAGAGACCCAGTACTTC
14	-	TRBV20-1	TRBD1	TRBJ2-1	CSATTGAPGSEQFF	TGCAGTGCGACTACAGGGGCCCCGGGAAGTGAGCAGTTCTTC
14	many	TRBV5-1	-	TRBJ1-2	CASSLDPGDYGYTF	TGCGCCAGCAGCTTGGACCCCGGGGATTATGGCTACACCTTC
20	few	TRBV12-3/TRBV12-4	TRBD2	TRBJ2-3	CASSFSSGTTAGVRTDTQYF	TGTGCCAGCAGTTTTAGCTCGGGGACGACAGCGGGAGTGCGCACAGATACGCAGTATTTT
18	many	TRBV7-2	TRBD2	TRBJ2-3	CASSGLAGASSSTDTQYF	TGTGCCAGCAGCGGACTAGCGGGGGCCTCATCGAGCACAGATACGCAGTATTTT
15	many	TRBV29-1	TRBD2	TRBJ2-4	CSVSQREAYKNIQYF	TGCAGCGTTTCTCAGCGGGAGGCGTACAAAAACATTCAGTACTTC
12	few	TRBV12-3/TRBV12-4	-	TRBJ2-1	CASSSSSDEQFF	TGTGCCAGCAGTTCATCTAGCGATGAGCAGTTCTTC
18	many	TRBV12-3/TRBV12-4	TRBD1	TRBJ1-4	CASSFLVPGQLINEKLFF	TGTGCCAGCAGTTTTCTCGTCCCGGGACAGCTAATAAATGAAAAACTGTTTTTT
14	many	TRBV20-1	TRBD2	TRBJ2-1	CSARGLGRSSEQFF	TGCAGTGCTAGGGGACTAGGGCGGTCTTCTGAGCAGTTCTTC
17	many	TRBV11-2	TRBD2	TRBJ2-7	CASSLGQRLAGILEQYF	TGTGCCAGCAGCTTAGGGCAACGACTAGCGGGAATCCTCGAGCAGTACTTC
17	-	TRBV7-2	TRBD1	TRBJ2-5	CASRPGGFPTGSETQYF	TGTGCCAGCAGACCTGGGGGATTCCCGACAGGGTCAGAGACCCAGTACTTC
14	few	TRBV11-3	TRBD2	TRBJ2-1	CASSLVRENNEQFF	TGTGCCAGCAGCTTAGTGCGGGAGAACAATGAGCAGTTCTTC
13	many	TRBV20-1	TRBD2	TRBJ2-1	CSARLAGSYEQFF	TGCAGTGCTAGACTAGCGGGGTCATATGAGCAGTTCTTC
16	-	TRBV7-8	TRBD2	TRBJ2-1	CASSPLTSGTYNEQFF	TGTGCCAGCAGCCCTCTGACTAGCGGGACTTACAATGAGCAGTTCTTC
14	many	TRBV9	TRBD2	TRBJ2-7	CASSVLAENYEQYF	TGTGCCAGCAGCGTACTAGCGGAAAACTACGAGCAGTACTTC
12	-	TRBV7-9	-	TRBJ2-2	CASSRHTGELFF	TGTGCCAGCAGCCGTCATACCGGGGAGCTGTTTTTT
17	many	TRBV6-6	-	TRBJ1-5	CASSPGPRISGNQPQHF	TGTGCCAGCAGTCCCGGGCCCCGCATATCCGGCAATCAGCCCCAGCATTTT
18	-	TRBV4-2	-	TRBJ1-3	CASSQEPSWGLSGNTIYF	TGTGCCAGCAGCCAAGAACCATCTTGGGGGCTCTCTGGAAACACCATATATTTT
14	many	TRBV12-3/TRBV12-4	TRBD2	TRBJ2-1	CASSLAGGYNEQFF	TGTGCCAGCAGCTTAGCGGGAGGCTACAATGAGCAGTTCTTC
15	few	TRBV18	TRBD1	TRBJ1-2	CASSQDRGRGYGYTF	TGTGCCAGCTCACAAGACAGGGGGCGAGGCTATGGCTACACCTTC
14	few	TRBV7-9	-	TRBJ1-5	CASTRGGASQPQHF	TGTGCCAGCACTCGAGGGGGGGCAAGTCAGCCCCAGCATTTT
13	few	TRBV9	-	TRBJ1-5	CASSATSGGPQHF	TGTGCCAGCAGCGCGACCTCCGGTGGGCCCCAGCATTTT
17	-	TRBV18	TRBD2	TRBJ2-5	CASSAAAGRGFQETQYF	TGTGCCAGCTCAGCTGCCGCTGGGCGGGGGTTCCAAGAGACCCAGTACTTC
15	-	TRBV27	-	TRBJ1-1	CASQVLATGRTEAFF	TGTGCCAGCCAAGTTTTGGCCACAGGGAGGACTGAAGCTTTCTTT
11	many	TRBV29-1	-	TRBJ2-7	CSVGPRNEQYF	TGCAGCGTTGGCCCTAGGAACGAGCAGTACTTC
14	few	TRBV29-1	-	TRBJ2-1	CSVESGRASNEQFF	TGCAGCGTTGAAAGTGGGAGAGCCTCCAATGAGCAGTTCTTC
15	few	TRBV6-5	TRBD1	TRBJ2-5	CASSTRDRGGETQYF	TGTGCCAGCAGTACTCGGGACAGGGGAGGAGAGACCCAGTACTTC
16	few	TRBV20-1	TRBD2	TRBJ2-1	CSARSQTSGRLVEQFF	TGCAGTGCTAGATCTCAGACTAGCGGGAGATTGGTTGAGCAGTTCTTC
14	few	TRBV2	-	TRBJ2-1	CASSEGGTYNEQFF	TGTGCCAGCAGTGAAGGCGGGACTTACAATGAGCAGTTCTTC
16	many	TRBV12-3/TRBV12-4	-	TRBJ2-2	CASSLFLTALGGELFF	TGTGCCAGCAGTTTATTTCTAACAGCCCTGGGAGGGGAGCTGTTTTTT
14	many	TRBV10-3	TRBD1	TRBJ2-7	CAISKDRGTYEQYF	TGTGCCATCAGTAAGGACAGGGGGACCTACGAGCAGTACTTC
15	few	TRBV20-1	-	TRBJ2-3	CSARREVGDPWTQYF	TGCAGTGCTAGACGAGAGGTGGGAGACCCCTGGACGCAGTATTTT
19	-	TRBV11-1	TRBD2	TRBJ2-5	CASSFFIIGTSGFQETQYF	TGTGCCAGCAGCTTTTTTATCATCGGGACTAGCGGGTTCCAAGAGACCCAGTACTTC
15	-	TRBV7-6	TRBD1	TRBJ2-7	CASSQDRERLHEQYF	TGTGCCAGCAGCCAAGACAGGGAACGACTTCACGAGCAGTACTTC